This TCR beta chain derives from a study of identical twins. TCRdb analysed the 5' RACE reads with MiXCR anew, one entry per CDR3 protein. Among 1.5 million to 2 million distinct CDR3 sequences listed, under 35% were seen once. The CDR3 has 12 amino acids. V lost 0 bases and J 12 bases, leaving 9 bases between the germline ends. This TCR derives from a newborn girl in good health. Sequencing input: cord blood. The chain is built from TRBV12-3 or TRBV12-4 and TRBJ1-5; D may be TRBD1 (6 bases). The CDR3 sequence is CASSLATGGQHF. Here the CDR3 DNA reads TGTGCCAGCAGTTTAGCGACAGGCGGCCAGCATTTT.